These 2 T cell receptor beta chains share one sample of origin, sequenced in a study of cytomegalovirus exposure and HLA in healthy donors. Use of 60 Vbeta and 13 Jbeta primers characterized the PCR. Here immunoSEQ multiplex PCR was the method, and the copy in TCRdb shows in-frame clones only, minus some. The sample has over 150,000 clones, around 80% seen once. Sequenced sample: PBMCs. The origin of the receptors is a woman aged 45-65 years in good health and CMV-seropositive.

Notes on this clone: The sample holds other DNA sequences that translate to the same CDR3. The genes are TRBV28 and TRBJ1-2; weak D call: TRBD1 (6 bases). CDR1 and CDR2 from the germline V gene are MDHEN and SYDVKM. V dropped 2 bases and J dropped 2 bases, with 6 bases sitting between them. The CDR3 is made up of 13 amino acids. This CDR3 is CASSLQGNYGYTF. For the CDR3, the DNA is TGTGCCAGCAGTTTACAGGGGAACTATGGCTACACCTTC.

Comments on this clone: The same CDR3 is also encoded by other DNA sequences in this sample. The CDR3 here is CASSLGGAAYEQYF. The DNA for the CDR3 is TGCGCCAGCAGCTTGGGCGGTGCAGCGTACGAGCAGTACTTC. V and J are TRBV5-1 and TRBJ2-7; D remains ambiguous. CDR1 and CDR2 (germline): SGHRS, YFSETQ. The V gene lost 0 bases and the J gene lost 4 bases, with 11 bases spanning the gap. The length of the CDR3 is 14 residues. The full variable domain, its missing parts supplied by reference TRBV5-1 and TRBJ2-7, is KAGVTQTPRYLIKTRGQQVTLSCSPISGHRSVSWYQQTPGQGLQFLFEYFSETQRNKGNFPGRFSGRQFSNSRSEMNVSTLELGDSALYLCASSLGGAAYEQYFGPGTRLTVT.